This entry describes one T cell receptor beta chain. The antigen it binds to is not known. Base qualities are not provided; no much larger clone lies one nucleotide away. Trimming takes 7 bases from V and 6 bases from J, and the germline ends sit 15 bases apart. The CDR3 measures 13 amino acids from cysteine to phenylalanine. The DNA shown is the 39-base CDR3, in frame from base 1. Looking up the germline V gene yields CDR1 SGHTA and CDR2 FQGTGA. The sample is drawn from a study of T cell repertoires in cytomegalovirus infection (dated by TCRdb to the late 2010s). The study in broad terms: Because public TCR beta signatures pointed to carriage of CMV infection together with the matching HLA type, the HLA type of each donor mattered for the analysis.

Results the study describes overall, beyond this receptor: The ex vivo response was dominated by HLA-C-restricted CMV-specific TCR beta clonotypes, which also provided the single most frequent clonotype in two of eight donors. Carriers of CMV infection plus the relevant HLA type were discriminated by the cumulative frequency of public TCR beta family members in the study cohort and in an independent roughly 400-donor cohort.

Instrument used: Illumina HiSeq 1500. The raw public data were reprocessed by TCRdb itself: fastp quality trimming at Q25, MiXCR clonotype calling, in-frame beta chains only. Every CDR3 protein is listed once, alongside the most common genes and DNA of its rows. This sample is represented by around 550,000 distinct CDR3 sequences; 26% of them were singletons. Together, the top ten hold 13% of the sample. Sequencing was carried out using PBMCs. The sequence derives from a human donor in good health (CMV status not recorded). Some clones in this sample may be carry-over from other donors' samples. The V and J genes are TRBV7-3 and TRBJ1-1; the D gene remains uncertain. The CDR3: CASKLRDSAEAFF. In nucleotides, the sequence is TGTGCCAGCAAGCTCCGGGATTCGGCTGAAGCTTTCTTT.